This TCR beta chain is from a study of early T cells in non-severe SARS-CoV-2 infection. MiXCR was run by TCRdb on the 5' RACE reads, yielding one entry per CDR3 protein. Of around 76,000 distinct CDR3 sequences in the sample, 12% are singletons; the top ten hold 3.9%. The table lists this clonotype with a few counts. Unmatched junction bases numbered 8, after V lost 6 bases and J lost 3 bases. The CDR3 is made up of 15 amino acids. Sample: whole blood. The chain links TRBV12-3 or TRBV12-4 to TRBJ2-7, with TRBD1 identical over 10 bases. The clonotype comes from an adult who was a healthcare worker with PCR-confirmed SARS-CoV-2 infection or an uninfected control (not recorded which). CDR3 nucleotide sequence: TGTGCCAGCAGCATCCGGGACAGGGGTCTCTACGAGCAGTACTTC. Amino acids: CASSIRDRGLYEQYF.